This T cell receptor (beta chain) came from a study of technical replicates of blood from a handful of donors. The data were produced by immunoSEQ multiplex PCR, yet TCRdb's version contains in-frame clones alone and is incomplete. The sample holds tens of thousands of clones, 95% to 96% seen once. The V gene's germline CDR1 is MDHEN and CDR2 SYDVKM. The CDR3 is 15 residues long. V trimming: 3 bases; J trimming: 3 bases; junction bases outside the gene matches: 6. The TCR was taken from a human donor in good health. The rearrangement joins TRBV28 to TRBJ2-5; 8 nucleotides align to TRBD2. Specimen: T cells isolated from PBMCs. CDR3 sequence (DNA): TGTGCCAGCAGTTTCCGTGGAGCGGGAGAAGAGACCCAGTACTTC. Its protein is CASSFRGAGEETQYF.